This T cell receptor (beta chain) was documented in a study of shared clonotypes between healthy human individuals (TCRdb year 2020). Some background on the complete study: The cohort included a few men and a couple of women between 18 and 49 years of age. To increase sequencing depth and limit assay-specific biases, different laboratories used diverse techniques to prepare libraries and sequence TCR repertoires. For each donor, CD4 naive and CD4 memory were each given three plates, CD8 naive was given two plates, and CD8 memory was given one plate. Each donor's leukapheresis produced roughly between roughly 0.85 and 10 billion PBMCs. Blood TCR repertoires of a handful of healthy adults were deeply sequenced to estimate repertoire size and the extent of clonotype sharing between individuals. The paper as a whole reports these results and caveats: Across a few donors, approximately 5% of naive CD4, approximately 3.5% of naive CD8, under 2.5% of memory CD4, and approximately 0.4% of memory CD8 clonotypes were shared. The small number of donors limited the genetic and exposure-history diversity represented. Naive subsets generally had larger estimated clonotype richness than memory subsets did. Pairwise subsampling indicated that sequencing depth was expected to affect the degree of clonotype sharing among donors. Only blood was sampled, and tissue TCR repertoires likely differ from those in blood. Clonotypes shared by all four sorted-subset donors showed higher generation probabilities than non-shared clonotypes. Even with the large sequencing depth, rarefaction of the sorted-subset datasets indicated that sequencing was incomplete.

The CDR3 contains 10 residues, cysteine and phenylalanine counted. Left in the record is the CDR3 DNA by itself, 30 bases read in frame from the first base. V loses 4 bases of germline sequence and J loses 4 bases, and the interval between the two ends is 2 bases. CDR1 and CDR2 (MGHRA, YSYEKL) derive from the germline V gene. TCR CDR3 regions were amplified from genomic DNA by multiplex PCR using the deep immunoSEQ assay. Genomic DNA extracted from each cell subset was distributed evenly over all wells of several immunoSEQ 96-well plates, and each plate served as one replicate. For sorted subsets, roughly 200 ng of genomic DNA, equivalent to some 30,000 T cell genomes, went into each replicate PCR. Purified libraries were measured with a Qubit 3.0 fluorometer, size-checked on a Bioanalyzer 2100, and measured again with the KAPA Library Quantification kit. Every immunoSEQ 96-well plate was sequenced on a separate single-read 150-cycle Illumina NextSeq 550 flow cell. Regarding the original processing steps: Because only junctional sequences without quality scores were contained in the immunoSEQ output, filtering matching that applied to full-length reads could not be performed. To assign V/J genes and CDR3, sequences were annotated using PyIR, a Python wrapper for IgBLAST v1.9, with IMGT germline references. Reads were removed for weak V/J assignments (E-value above 1e-6), missing CDR3, stop codons, out-of-frame junctions, or ambiguous translated residues. V3J clonotypes were defined as sequences sharing an identical inferred V gene, J gene, and CDR3 amino acid sequence. To compute the percentage overlap between repertoires, the number of shared unique clonotypes was divided by the size of the smaller repertoire. Repertoire richness was assessed with RTK rarefaction, the Chao1 estimator, and Recon v2.1 estimates of unobserved clonotypes. For all TCRbeta clonotypes obtained by the gDNA method from several donors, generation probabilities were computed with OLGA. In its TCRdb copy, this immuneACCESS table keeps in-frame sequences only and misses some clones. Where compared with another copy, unresolved V genes explain less than half of these, and the others have no known cause. Clone size and V and J calls were adopted from that table, with D and trimming inferred from the DNA. This sample gives around 1.6 million clones in total; 95% to 99% of them show up just once. Less than 0.55% of the sample rests with the top ten.

The donors were healthy, HIV-negative adults who had no recently reported acute infections or vaccinations. All donors were Caucasian adults living in Nashville, Tennessee, USA. CD4+ T cells were enriched by magnetic negative selection; naive cells were then positively selected on CD45RA, and the negative fraction formed the memory subset. After blood collection by leukapheresis, PBMCs were isolated using Ficoll-Histopaque density gradient centrifugation and then cryopreserved in the vapor phase of liquid nitrogen. Analytical flow cytometry was used to check the purity and quantity of each magnetically sorted T cell population. Genomic DNA was isolated from every sorted fraction and measured by UV absorbance on a Nanodrop 2000c. This clone was found once. Its target antigen remains unknown. It has no much larger one-base neighbor in the sample; base qualities were not kept.

The TCR was taken from a man aged 25 to 45 in good health. Sequenced material: naive CD4+ T cells sorted from blood. The cell subset or site label on this specimen signifies: CD45RA+ positively selected. The sequence is built from TRBV4-1 and TRBJ2-7, with the D segment identity uncertain. In nucleotides, the sequence is TGCGCCAGCAGCCCTTACGAGCAGTACTTC. Its coded protein is CASSPYEQYF.